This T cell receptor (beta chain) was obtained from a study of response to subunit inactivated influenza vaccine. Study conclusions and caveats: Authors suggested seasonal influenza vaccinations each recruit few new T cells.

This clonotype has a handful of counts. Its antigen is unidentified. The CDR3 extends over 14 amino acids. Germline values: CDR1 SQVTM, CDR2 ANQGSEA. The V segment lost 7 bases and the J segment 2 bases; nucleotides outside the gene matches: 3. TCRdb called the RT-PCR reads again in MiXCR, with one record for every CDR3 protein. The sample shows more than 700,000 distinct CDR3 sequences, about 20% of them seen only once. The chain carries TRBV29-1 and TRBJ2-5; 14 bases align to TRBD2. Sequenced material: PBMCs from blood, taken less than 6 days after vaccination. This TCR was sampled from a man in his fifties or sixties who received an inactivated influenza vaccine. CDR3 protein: CSAWTSGGQETQYF. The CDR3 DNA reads TGCAGCGCTTGGACTAGCGGGGGGCAAGAGACCCAGTACTTC.